Presented here are 17 T cell receptor beta chains from one specimen sequenced in a study of technical replicates of blood from several donors. Produced via immunoSEQ multiplex PCR; TCRdb's table is partial and in-frame only. The data contain tens of thousands of clones, 94% of them singletons. The source material was T cells isolated from PBMCs. The source is a human donor in good health.

The chain combines TRBV2 with TRBJ2-2; D is possibly TRBD1 (6 bases). The CDR3 length is 12 residues. Germline lookup yields CDR1 SNHLY and CDR2 FYNNEI. V was pared by 6 bases and J by 5 bases, with 7 bases between. Here the CDR3 reads CASRDRTGELFF. CDR3 DNA: TGTGCCAGCAGGGACAGAACCGGGGAGCTGTTTTTT. The variable domain in full, completed from reference TRBV2 and TRBJ2-2, reads EPEVTQTPSHQVTQMGQEVILRCVPISNHLYFYWYRQILGQKVEFLVSFYNNEISEKSEIFDDQFSVERPDGSNFTLKIRSTKLEDSAMYFCASRDRTGELFFGEGSRLTVL.

The chain has TRBV5-1 and TRBJ1-2; D ambiguous. In germline, CDR1 is SGHRS, CDR2 YFSETQ. The CDR3 length is 14 residues. Trimming pared 0 bases from V and 1 base from J, leaving 7 bases between. The CDR3 nucleotides are TGCGCCAGCAGCTTGGGACACCATAACTATGGCTACACCTTC. Its translation is CASSLGHHNYGYTF.

The chain carries TRBV6-5 and TRBJ2-1; 7 bases line up with TRBD2. CDR3 size: 16 residues. V lost 0 bases, J lost 5 bases, and 7 bases stayed unmatched. CDR1 MNHEY and CDR2 SVGAGI come from the germline V gene. CDR3 nucleotides: TGTGCCAGCAGTTACTCTGGGCTAGCGGACAACAATGAGCAGTTCTTC. Amino acids: CASSYSGLADNNEQFF.

The chain links TRBV5-4 to TRBJ2-5; TRBD2 agrees at 12 bases. After removal of 1 base from V and 2 bases from J, the junction contained 9 bases not matched to a gene. Germline V gene sequence: CDR1 SGHNT, CDR2 YYREEE (reference sequence). This CDR3 spans 18 amino acids. The CDR3 DNA reads as TGTGCCAGCAGCTTGTCCTCCTATCTAGCGGGGGGGCAAGAGACCCAGTACTTC. Translation: CASSLSSYLAGGQETQYF.

The V and J genes are TRBV15 and TRBJ2-3, with 8 bases matching TRBD1. The CDR3 spans 17 residues. Germline CDR1 is LNHNV and CDR2 is YYDKDF (reference sequence). V was pared by 1 base and J by 3 bases, with 9 bases of the junction left unmatched. The CDR3 reads CATSRAVTGEVTDTQYF. The CDR3 region has the DNA TGTGCCACCAGCAGAGCTGTGACAGGGGAAGTGACAGATACGCAGTATTTT.

The CDR3 DNA sequence: TGTGCCAGCAGTCCCAGGGGAAGGAGAACTGAAGCTTTCTTT. This encodes CASSPRGRRTEAFF. V and J are TRBV28 and TRBJ1-1; weak D call: TRBD1 (6 bases). The CDR3 length is 14 residues. Trimming removed 5 bases at V and 5 bases at J, with 15 bases between. Per the germline V gene, CDR1 is MDHEN and CDR2 is SYDVKM.

CDR3 nucleotides: TGTGCCAGCAGCTTAGGACTCCCGACTTATACTGGAAACACCATATATTTT. Translated: CASSLGLPTYTGNTIYF. The chain combines TRBV7-9 with TRBJ1-3; D unclear. The ends were cut back, 1 base at V and 2 bases at J, with 15 bases in the middle. This CDR3 is built from 17 residues. Per the germline V gene, CDR1 is SEHNR and CDR2 is FQNEAQ (reference sequence).

V is TRBV6-1 and J is TRBJ1-5, with 8 bases identical to TRBD1. This CDR3 has 15 residues. Trimming took 2 bases from V and 3 from J; bases not matched to a gene: 3. Germline values: CDR1 MNHNS, CDR2 SASEGT. The CDR3 protein is CASSEWDRTNQPQHF. CDR3 in DNA: TGTGCCAGCAGTGAATGGGACAGGACCAATCAGCCCCAGCATTTT.

The chain couples TRBV5-1 to TRBJ1-5; 7 bases match TRBD1. Unmatched junction bases numbered 15, after V lost 5 bases and J lost 1 base. CDR3 size: 18 residues. The germline V gene has CDR1 SGHRS and CDR2 YFSETQ. CDR3 amino acids: CASSPRQGSARSNQPQHF. The DNA for the CDR3 is TGCGCCAGCAGTCCCCGACAGGGTTCTGCGCGGAGCAATCAGCCCCAGCATTTT.

V gene TRBV9 combines with J gene TRBJ1-4, with D possibly TRBD1 on 5 matching bases. This CDR3 spans 15 amino acids. Trimming left V 7 bases short and J 0 bases short, with 13 bases between. Looked up from germline, CDR1 is SGDLS and CDR2 is YYNGEE. Here the CDR3 DNA reads TGTGCCAGCGGACCTCGACAGACAACTAATGAAAAACTGTTTTTT. This codes for CASGPRQTTNEKLFF.

The chain links TRBV7-6 to TRBJ1-1, with D possibly TRBD1 on 6 matching bases. Trimming took off 4 bases at V and 4 bases at J, with 13 bases between the two ends. Looked up from germline, CDR1 is SGHVS and CDR2 is FNYEAQ. This CDR3 contains 14 residues. CDR3 nucleotides: TGTGCCAGCAGCTCAGCAGGGGTGGGCACTGAAGCTTTCTTT. This translates into CASSSAGVGTEAFF.

The chain uses TRBV28 and TRBJ2-1, with D tentatively TRBD1 (7 bases). Trimming shortened V by 5 bases and J by 2 bases, and 31 bases separated the two germline ends. From germline, CDR1 is MDHEN and CDR2 SYDVKM. The CDR3 runs to 21 residues. For the CDR3, the DNA is TGTGCCAGCAGTCACGAGAAAATTAAAGGGACTCGACAGGGAACCTACAATGAGCAGTTCTTC. It is translated as CASSHEKIKGTRQGTYNEQFF. The full variable domain, completed using reference TRBV28 and TRBJ2-1, is DVKVTQSSRYLVKRTGEKVFLECVQDMDHENMFWYRQDPGLGLRLIYFSYDVKMKEKGDIPEGYSVSREKKERFSLILESASTNQTSMYLCASSHEKIKGTRQGTYNEQFFGPGTRLTVL.

The gene calls are TRBV6-5 and TRBJ1-2; no firm D call. V shed 3 bases and J shed 0 bases, with 8 bases lying between them. The germline CDR1 and CDR2 sequences are MNHEY and SVGAGI. The CDR3 consists of 14 residues. CDR3 bases: TGTGCCAGCAGTTATCGGTACTCTAACTATGGCTACACCTTC. Translated: CASSYRYSNYGYTF.

The chain has TRBV5-1 and TRBJ2-7, with 7 nucleotides matching TRBD2. Germline V gene sequence: CDR1 SGHRS, CDR2 YFSETQ. The CDR3 extends over 13 amino acids. Losses at the gene ends were 7 bases for V and 7 bases for J; bases not matched to a gene: 11. CDR3 in amino acids: CASGAGPQGEQYF. CDR3 sequence (DNA): TGCGCCAGCGGAGCGGGACCCCAGGGTGAGCAGTACTTC.

CDR3 nucleotides: TGTGCCAGCAGCTTAGCCGACAGGGGATACTATGGCTACACCTTC. Residues: CASSLADRGYYGYTF. J is TRBJ1-2 and V is TRBV7-8, with 8 bases aligning to TRBD1. V was clipped by 0 bases and J by 3 bases; unmatched bases: 3. Germline loops: CDR1 SGHVS, CDR2 FQNEAQ. The CDR3 consists of 15 residues.

The chain has TRBV27 and TRBJ2-1, with 10 bases fitting TRBD2. The CDR3 runs 14 residues. Germline V gene lookup returns CDR1 MNHEY and CDR2 SMNVEV (reference sequence). Trimming removed 7 bases from V and 3 bases from J; junction bases left unmatched: 3. This chain's CDR3 is CASKTSGIYNEQFF. CDR3 nucleotides: TGTGCCAGCAAAACTAGCGGGATCTACAATGAGCAGTTCTTC.

This clone was counted a single time. The chain is built from TRBV2 and TRBJ2-7, with D maybe TRBD1 (5 bases). V lost 1 base and J lost 12, with 10 bases in between. Germline CDR1 and CDR2: SNHLY and FYNNEI. CDR3 size: 11 residues. DNA for the CDR3: TGTGCCAGCAGTGAAGTTCAGGGTCGGTACTTC. Translating it yields CASSEVQGRYF.